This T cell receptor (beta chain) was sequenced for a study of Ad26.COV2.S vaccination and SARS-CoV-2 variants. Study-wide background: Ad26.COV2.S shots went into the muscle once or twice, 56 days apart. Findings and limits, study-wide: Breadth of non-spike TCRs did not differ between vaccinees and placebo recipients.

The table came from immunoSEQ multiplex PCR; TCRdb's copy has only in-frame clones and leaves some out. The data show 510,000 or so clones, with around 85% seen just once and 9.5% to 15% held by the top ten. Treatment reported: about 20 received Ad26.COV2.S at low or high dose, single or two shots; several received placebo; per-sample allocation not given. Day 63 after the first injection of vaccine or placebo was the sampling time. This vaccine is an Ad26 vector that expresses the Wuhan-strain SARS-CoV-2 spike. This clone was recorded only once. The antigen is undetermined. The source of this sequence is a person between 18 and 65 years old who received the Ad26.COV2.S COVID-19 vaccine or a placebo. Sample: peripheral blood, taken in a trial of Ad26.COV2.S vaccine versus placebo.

CDR3 DNA: TGTGCCAGCTCACCATCTCAACTTTCTGGAAACACCATATATTTT. Its translation: CASSPSQLSGNTIYF. The chain links TRBV18 to TRBJ1-3; D remains unclear. The V gene's germline CDR1 is KGHSH and CDR2 LQKENI. Trimming left V 2 bases short and J 1 base short, with 9 bases between. CDR3 length equals 15 residues. Based on the CDR3 plus reference TRBV18 and TRBJ1-3, the full variable domain is NAGVMQNPRHLVRRRGQEARLRCSPMKGHSHVYWYRQLPEEGLKFMVYLQKENIIDESGMPKERFSAEFPKEGPSILRIQQVVRGDSAAYFCASSPSQLSGNTIYFGEGSWLTVV.